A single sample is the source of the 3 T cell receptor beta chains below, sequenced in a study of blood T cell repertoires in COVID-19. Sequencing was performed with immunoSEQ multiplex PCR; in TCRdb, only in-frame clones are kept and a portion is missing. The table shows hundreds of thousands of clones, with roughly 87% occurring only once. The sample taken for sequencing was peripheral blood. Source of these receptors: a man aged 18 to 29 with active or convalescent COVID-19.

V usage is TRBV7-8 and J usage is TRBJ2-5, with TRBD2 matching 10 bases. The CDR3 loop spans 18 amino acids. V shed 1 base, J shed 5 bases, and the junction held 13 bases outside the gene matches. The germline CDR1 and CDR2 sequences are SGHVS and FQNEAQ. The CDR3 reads CASSLVGGLAGDPETQYF. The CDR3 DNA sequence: TGTGCCAGCAGCTTAGTCGGGGGGCTAGCGGGAGATCCGGAGACCCAGTACTTC.

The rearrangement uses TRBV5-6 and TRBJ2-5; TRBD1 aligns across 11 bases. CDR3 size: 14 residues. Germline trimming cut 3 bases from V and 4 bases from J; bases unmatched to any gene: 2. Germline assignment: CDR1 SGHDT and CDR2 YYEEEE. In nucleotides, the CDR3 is TGTGCCAGCAGCTCGGGACAGGGGGGAGAGACCCAGTACTTC. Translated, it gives CASSSGQGGETQYF.

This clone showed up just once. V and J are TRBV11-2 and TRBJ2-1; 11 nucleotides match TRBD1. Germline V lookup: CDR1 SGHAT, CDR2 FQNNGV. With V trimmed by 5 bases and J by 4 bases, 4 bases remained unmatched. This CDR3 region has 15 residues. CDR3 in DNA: TGTGCCAGCAGCCCCGGGACAGGGGGGTACAATGAGCAGTTCTTC. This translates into CASSPGTGGYNEQFF.